This paragraph reports one T cell receptor (beta chain). Which antigen it targets is not known. It has no much larger one-base neighbor in the sample; base qualities were not kept. The sample originates from a study of cytomegalovirus exposure and HLA in healthy donors (dated by TCRdb to the late 2010s). Broadly, across the study: An earlier analysis of roughly 500 of the donors reported 276 Gb of sequence data and approximately 120 million unique TCR beta sequences obtained from around 170 million T cells. An early release covering 550 to 650 HLA-typed donors comprised about 300 gigabases of sequencing data and tens of millions of unique TCR sequences. Among the approximately 430 genotyped donors, about 85% belonged to the genetic ancestry cluster associated with self-reported Caucasian donors. The study aimed to test whether cataloging public T cell receptors could reveal signatures of past pathogen exposure. The T cell repertoires of some 700 subjects were profiled by immunosequencing and related to cytomegalovirus serostatus. Besides the first cohort of around 700 subjects, a separate validation cohort made up of 120 different subjects was used. To predict cytomegalovirus infection status, the study combined high-throughput TCR immunosequencing, statistical association of individual TCRs with disease status, and machine learning. In a later analysis, previously published TCR beta repertoires from 550 to 750 donors were re-analyzed and high-resolution HLA genotyping was added so that TCR occurrence patterns could be studied. Rather than drawing on any new phenotypic data, the later analysis identified candidate immune exposures from TCR beta sequences and the way those sequences occurred across donors. In an earlier analysis of around 540 of the donors, high-throughput TCR beta sequencing was used to judge whether each TCR beta V gene segment behaved as functional or pseudogenic. Donor age, sex, ethnicity and CMV serostatus were collected together with the repertoire data. A later genetic analysis used genome-wide SNP genotypes for about three fifths of the 666 donors, treating that subset as a discovery cohort. Every discovery cohort repertoire had been produced on one sequencing platform. HLA typing covered class I and class II loci at four-digit resolution. Typing coverage differed by locus: A, B, C, DRB1 and DQB1 were typed in about 620-630 donors, DQA1 in about 500, DPA1 in 600 to 610, and DPB1 in 450 to 490. A handful of DR-DQ haplotypes were handled as single units for association and clustering because linkage in the cohort was strong. Among some 410 genotyped donors of the cohort, an average of about 240,000 unique TCR beta nucleotide sequences were sequenced per donor, around 18% of them non-productive.

Overall study results and their limits: In a later analysis, several top co-occurrence clusters were reported to appear linked to parvovirus B19, influenza, CMV and Epstein-Barr virus. The presence/absence analyses assumed that sequencing depth was roughly uniform across donors, and that assumption may not be true. In a later analysis, most CMV-associated TCR beta chains were found to appear HLA-restricted, with HLA associations seemingly driven largely by CMV exposure. V-gene and J-gene trimming of TCR beta chains was associated with a missense DCLRE1C variant in a later genetic analysis, and the association was replicated in an independent cohort. Most TCR sequences were seen in very few donors, while some public TCRs were found in many individuals. In a later analysis, HLA-associated TCR beta chains were found to be more clonally expanded and to have lower generation probabilities than equally common non-associated chains. The authors suggested that the approach could potentially be extended to other disease states and immunological phenotypes. In an earlier analysis of about 540 of the donors, most TCR beta V segments were observed in productive rearrangements about 87% or about 30% of the time, broadly matching IMGT annotations. Correlated functional status among segregating V segments might reflect linkage disequilibrium, but an unknown experimental factor could not be ruled out. This cohort had only TCR beta chains sequenced, and the lack of alpha or paired-chain data limited which features could be detected. Cytomegalovirus status was reported to be diagnosed by the classifier with high specificity and sensitivity in both the original and validation cohorts. For the cohort, immune exposure information was limited to CMV serostatus. Because some donors lacked HLA typing at each locus, the association tests relied only on the typed subset. In a later genetic analysis, fewer N-insertions in productive TCRs were reported among donors in an Asian-associated ancestry cluster than the roughly 700-donor mean. The study gave a list of 150 to 200 TCR beta chains associated with cytomegalovirus. In a later analysis, the rate of TCR association differed among HLA loci, with DRB1 alleles having the most associated TCRs and HLA-C alleles having the fewest. The earlier analysis of almost 600 of the donors excluded approximately 17 rarely observed V segments, including chromosome 9 orphons, because counts were too low. In vitro tests confirmed that a few of the cytomegalovirus-associated TCR beta chains recognize cytomegalovirus antigens. In a later analysis, 16,951 TCR beta sequences were associated with specific HLA alleles at a false discovery rate of 0.05. A further reported finding was that TCR beta sequences accurately predicted the HLA-A and HLA-B alleles for most subjects in the first cohort. Assigning TCR associations to individual alleles was difficult when HLA alleles, especially DR and DQ, strongly co-occurred. The sequencing pipeline was judged likely to have produced a cluster of highly shared sequence variants as a technical artifact.

In total, more than 500 healthy bone marrow donors made up the cohort. At the time of sampling, all cohort members were nominally healthy, though unrecorded immune exposures were likely present. The donor was CMV seronegative and was included in the group of a few hundred seronegative cohort members. Each donor provided a peripheral blood sample, and peripheral blood mononuclear cells were used for TCR beta sequencing. Genomic DNA was extracted from the blood cell samples with the Qiagen DNeasy Blood Extraction Kit. Library preparation used the immunoSEQ multiplex PCR assay. For the multiplex PCR, a mixture combining 60 forward primers for TCR Vbeta segments and 13 reverse primers for TCR Jbeta segments was used. A multiplex PCR assay on genomic DNA amplified the CDR3 region of rearranged TCR beta genes. The amplified TCR beta libraries were sequenced on the Illumina HiSeq System as 87-base-pair reads. The original pipeline was this. Across the roughly 670 repertoires, a later analysis counted tens of millions of unique TCR beta chains, roughly 11 million of which were shared by at least two donors. Raw reads were error-corrected and collapsed into unique sequences by a nearest-neighbor algorithm in which closely related sequences were merged to remove PCR and sequencing errors. CDR3 sequences were aligned to IMGT reference sequences to assign V, D and J gene segments. For a sequence to be retained, at least a six-nucleotide match to both a V gene segment and a J gene segment was required. Rearrangements were called productive when the CDR3 lacked stop codons and stayed in frame with V and J; all others were non-productive. CDR3 was defined according to IMGT convention as the region running from the second conserved V-encoded cysteine to the conserved J-encoded phenylalanine. The earlier analysis of about 570 of the donors excluded any sequence lacking an unambiguous match to a single V gene segment. An earlier analysis of 450 to 650 of the donors called V segments functional above 56.7% productive rearrangements and segregating when the between-donor standard deviation exceeded 5%. A statistical classification framework was developed to diagnose cytomegalovirus status using the catalog of TCR beta chain sequences. In a later analysis, V and J genes were assigned by comparing TCR nucleotide sequences against IMGT/GENE-DB human TR gene sequences. Using the TCRdist pipeline, a later analysis assigned CDR3 sequences along with most-parsimonious VDJ recombination scenarios. In a later analysis, each TCR beta chain was defined by its CDR3 amino acid sequence together with its V-gene family, and reads lacking a unique V-gene family were excluded. In a later analysis, 550 to 650 highly shared, low-generation-probability nucleotide sequences were removed to address suspected cross-contamination and a sequencing artifact. In a later analysis, a clonal expansion index was calculated for each public chain from normalized within-repertoire ranks of inferred template counts. A later analysis computed generation probabilities with a VDJ recombination model fitted to out-of-frame rearrangements, and checked the results against IGoR. In a later analysis, hypergeometric tests were used to score TCR-TCR, TCR-HLA and TCR-CMV co-occurrence, with a repertoire-size bias correction applied to TCR pairs. False discovery rates were estimated in a later analysis by permuting HLA or CMV assignments 20 times. In a later analysis, co-occurring TCRs were grouped with DBSCAN, and TCRdist sequence similarity was added when clustering was performed within HLA-allele-positive subsets. For co-occurrence clustering, repertoires with fewer than 30,000 or more than 120,000 public chains were excluded, along with about five repertoires with anomalous nucleotide sharing. TCRdb limited this immuneACCESS table to in-frame rearrangements with V and J called. A share of clones is missing; checked studies link under half to unresolved V genes, and the rest is unexplained. V and J calls and clone size come straight from that table; D and trimming were deduced from the DNA. This sample is represented by 95,000 to 150,000 clones; 82% of them were singletons. Around 1.4% of the sample is taken by the ten largest.

Input material: PBMCs. The TCR originated in a woman aged 18-29 years in good health and CMV-seronegative.

The CDR3 loop reads CASSPTVPYTEAFF. The nucleotide sequence is TGCGCCAGCAGCCCCACGGTACCGTACACTGAAGCTTTCTTT. The chain was built from TRBV5-1 and TRBJ1-1; no D segment can be confidently identified. CDR1 and CDR2 (SGHRS, YFSETQ) derive from the germline V gene. The junction carries 13 bases between V and J, which are trimmed by 4 bases and 3 bases respectively. CDR3 length: 14 amino acids, cysteine to phenylalanine. The retained sequence is limited to the CDR3, 42 bases, with the frame set at the first base.